This T cell receptor (beta chain) was retrieved from a study of blood T cell repertoires in COVID-19. At the level of the study: From T cells, B-cell-depleted T cells, or PBMCs came the material, which was cDNA or gDNA.

V lost 5 bases and J 9 bases, leaving 16 bases between the germline ends. This CDR3 contains 13 residues. Germline loops: CDR1 SGHAT, CDR2 FQNNGV. Per the authors' pipeline: Reference gene primer amplification in the assay estimated nucleated cell counts. The data were produced by immunoSEQ multiplex PCR, yet TCRdb's version contains in-frame clones alone and is incomplete. The V and J calls and clone size are taken from that table; D and trimming were inferred from the DNA. Of 42,000 or so clones listed, 65% to 85% were seen once; the top ten hold about 40%. Material: peripheral blood. The rearrangement uses TRBV11-2 and TRBJ1-1, with a weak D call TRBD1 (6 bases). The clonotype comes from a man aged 35-49 years with active or convalescent COVID-19. DNA for the CDR3: TGTGCCAGCAGCCTAGTAGGGGGGACTAAAGCTTTCTTT. Amino acids: CASSLVGGTKAFF.